This T cell receptor (beta chain) was captured in a study of blood T cell repertoires in COVID-19. Across the whole study: Both acute and convalescent COVID-19 samples were obtained from the United States, Italy and Spain. Sample material is recorded as cDNA or gDNA derived from T cells, B-cell-depleted T cells, or PBMCs.

Authors' methods: Amplified reference gene primers provided the basis for estimating nucleated cell counts. Sequencing was performed with immunoSEQ multiplex PCR; in TCRdb, only in-frame clones are kept and a portion is missing. That table furnishes V, J and clone size, whereas the DNA furnished D and trimming. The sample has around 92,000 clones, roughly 87% seen once; the top ten hold around 5%. Germline lookup yields CDR1 SEHNR and CDR2 FQNEAQ (reference sequence). Trimming removed 5 bases from V and 1 base from J, with 5 bases in between. There are 13 residues in the CDR3. Comments on this clone: The sample contains more than one DNA sequence encoding this CDR3.

The receptor's source is an elderly woman with active COVID-19. The source material was peripheral blood. This rearrangement joins TRBV7-9 to TRBJ1-4, with D unclear. The CDR3 nucleotides are TGTGCCAGCAGCCGGGGAACTAATGAAAAACTGTTTTTT. This sequence encodes CASSRGTNEKLFF.